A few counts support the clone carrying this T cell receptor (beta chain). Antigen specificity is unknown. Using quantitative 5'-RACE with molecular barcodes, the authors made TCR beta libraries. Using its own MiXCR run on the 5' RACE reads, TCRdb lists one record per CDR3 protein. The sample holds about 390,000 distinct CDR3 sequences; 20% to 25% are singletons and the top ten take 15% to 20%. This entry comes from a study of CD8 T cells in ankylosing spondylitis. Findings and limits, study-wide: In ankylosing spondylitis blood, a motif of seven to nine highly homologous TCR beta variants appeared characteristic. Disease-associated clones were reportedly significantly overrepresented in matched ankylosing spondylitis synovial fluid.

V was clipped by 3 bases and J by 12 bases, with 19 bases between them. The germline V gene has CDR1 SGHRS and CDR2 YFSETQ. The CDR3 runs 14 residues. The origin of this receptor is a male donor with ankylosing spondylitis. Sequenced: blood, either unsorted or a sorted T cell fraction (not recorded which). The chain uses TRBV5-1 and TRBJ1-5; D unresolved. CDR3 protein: CASSSGGQPQVQHF. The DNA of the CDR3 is TGCGCCAGCAGCTCGGGAGGTCAGCCCCAAGTCCAGCATTTT.